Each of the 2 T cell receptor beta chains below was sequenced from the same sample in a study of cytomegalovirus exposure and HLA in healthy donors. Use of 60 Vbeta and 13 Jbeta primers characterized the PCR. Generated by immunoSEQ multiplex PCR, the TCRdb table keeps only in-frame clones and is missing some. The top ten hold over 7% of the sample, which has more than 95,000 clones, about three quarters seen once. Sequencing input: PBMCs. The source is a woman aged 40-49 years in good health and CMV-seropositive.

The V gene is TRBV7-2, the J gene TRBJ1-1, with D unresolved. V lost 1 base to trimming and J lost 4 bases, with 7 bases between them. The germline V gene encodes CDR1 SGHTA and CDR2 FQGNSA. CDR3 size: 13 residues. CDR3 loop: CASSLVYGTEAFF. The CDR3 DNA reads TGTGCCAGCAGCTTAGTTTACGGCACTGAAGCTTTCTTT. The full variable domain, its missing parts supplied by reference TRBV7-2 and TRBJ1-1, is GAGVSQSPSNKVTEKGKDVELRCDPISGHTALYWYRQSLGQGLEFLIYFQGNSAPDKSGLPSDRFSAERTGGSVSTLTIQRTQQEDSAVYLCASSLVYGTEAFFGQGTRLTVV.

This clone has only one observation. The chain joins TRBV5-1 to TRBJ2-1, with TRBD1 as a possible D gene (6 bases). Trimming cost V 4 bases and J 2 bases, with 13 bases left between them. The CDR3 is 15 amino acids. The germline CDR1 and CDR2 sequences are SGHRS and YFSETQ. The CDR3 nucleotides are TGCGCCAGCAGCGTTGGGACATCAACCTACAATGAGCAGTTCTTC. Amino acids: CASSVGTSTYNEQFF.